The clone carrying this T cell receptor (beta chain) was picked up many times. The entry originates in a study of metastatic and nonmetastatic thyroid tumors. MiXCR reprocessed the PCR reads for TCRdb. The sample records roughly 38,000 clones, roughly 19% being singletons. All patients were untreated before thyroid surgery. The TCR comes from a female donor with papillary thyroid cancer or a benign thyroid nodule (not recorded which). Some clones in this sample may be carry-over from other donors' samples. Sequenced input: blood.

CDR3: CASPLAHMKNQPQHF. DNA of the CDR3: TGCGCCAGCCCCCTAGCACATATGAAAAATCAGCCCCAGCATTTT. The V gene is TRBV10-1, the J gene TRBJ1-5; D is undetermined. V was cut by 8 bases and J by 4 bases, with 18 bases left in between. CDR1 and CDR2 from the germline V gene are WNHNN and SYGVQD (reference sequence). The CDR3 totals 15 residues.